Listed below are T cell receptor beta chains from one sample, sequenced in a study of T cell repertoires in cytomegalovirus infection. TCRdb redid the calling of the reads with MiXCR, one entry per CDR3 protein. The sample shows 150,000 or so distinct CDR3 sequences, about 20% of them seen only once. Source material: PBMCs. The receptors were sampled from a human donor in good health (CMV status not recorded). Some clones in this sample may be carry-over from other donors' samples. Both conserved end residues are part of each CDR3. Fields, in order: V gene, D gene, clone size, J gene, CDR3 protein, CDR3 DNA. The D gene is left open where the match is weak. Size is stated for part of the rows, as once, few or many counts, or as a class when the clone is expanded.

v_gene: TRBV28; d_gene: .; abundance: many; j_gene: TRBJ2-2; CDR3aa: CASSLRLLDTGELFF; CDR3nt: TGTGCCAGCAGTTTGAGGTTGTTGGACACCGGGGAGCTGTTTTTT
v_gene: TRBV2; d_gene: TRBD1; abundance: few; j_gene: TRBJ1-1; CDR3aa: CASSGGQGWRNTEAFF; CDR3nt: TGTGCCAGCAGTGGGGGACAGGGGTGGAGGAACACTGAAGCTTTCTTT
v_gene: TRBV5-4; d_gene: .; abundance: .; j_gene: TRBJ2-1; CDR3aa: CASSAGGGYNEQFF; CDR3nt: TGTGCCAGCAGCGCCGGTGGTGGGTACAATGAGCAGTTCTTC
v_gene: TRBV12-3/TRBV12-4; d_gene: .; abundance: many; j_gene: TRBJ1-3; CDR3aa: CASSPSTRGNTIYF; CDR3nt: TGTGCCAGCAGTCCCAGCACGAGGGGAAACACCATATATTTT
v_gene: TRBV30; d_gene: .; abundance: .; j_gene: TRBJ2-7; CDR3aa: CAWTGGIYEQYF; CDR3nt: TGTGCCTGGACCGGTGGGATCTACGAGCAGTACTTC
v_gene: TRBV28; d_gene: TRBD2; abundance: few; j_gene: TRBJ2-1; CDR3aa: CASRSGSGGLYNEQFF; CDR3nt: TGTGCCAGCAGAAGCGGGAGTGGAGGGCTTTACAATGAGCAGTTCTTC
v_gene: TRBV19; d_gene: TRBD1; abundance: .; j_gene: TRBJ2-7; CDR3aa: CASSTGTGGAYEQYF; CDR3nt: TGTGCCAGTAGTACCGGGACAGGGGGGGCCTACGAGCAGTACTTC
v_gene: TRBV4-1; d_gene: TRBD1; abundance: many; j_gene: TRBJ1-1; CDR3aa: CASSQGYRGRTEAFF; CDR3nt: TGCGCCAGCAGCCAAGGGTACAGGGGGCGGACTGAAGCTTTCTTT
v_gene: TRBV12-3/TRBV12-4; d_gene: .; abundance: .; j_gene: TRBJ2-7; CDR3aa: CASSLWSHEQYF; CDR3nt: TGTGCCAGCAGTTTATGGAGCCACGAGCAGTACTTC
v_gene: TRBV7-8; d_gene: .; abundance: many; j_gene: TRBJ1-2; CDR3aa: CASSLANNYGYTF; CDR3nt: TGTGCCAGCAGCTTAGCAAATAACTATGGCTACACCTTC
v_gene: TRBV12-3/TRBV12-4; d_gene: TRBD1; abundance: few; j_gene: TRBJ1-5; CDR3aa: CASSLAQGQGRRNQPQHF; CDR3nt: TGTGCCAGCAGTTTAGCGCAAGGACAGGGCAGACGCAATCAGCCCCAGCATTTT
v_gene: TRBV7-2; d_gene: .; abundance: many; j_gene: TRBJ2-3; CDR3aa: CASSLESPDTQYF; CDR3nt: TGTGCCAGCAGCTTAGAATCCCCCGATACGCAGTATTTT
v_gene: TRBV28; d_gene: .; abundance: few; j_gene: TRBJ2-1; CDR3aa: CASSPMESSTYNEQFF; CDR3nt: TGTGCCAGCAGTCCAATGGAATCCTCTACCTACAATGAGCAGTTCTTC
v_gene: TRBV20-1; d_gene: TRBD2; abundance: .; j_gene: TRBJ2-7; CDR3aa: CSASGGASYEQYF; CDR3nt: TGCAGTGCTAGCGGGGGGGCATCCTACGAGCAGTACTTC
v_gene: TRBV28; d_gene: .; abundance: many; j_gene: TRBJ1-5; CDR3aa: CASSLPPPAYQPQHF; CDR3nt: TGTGCCAGCAGTTTACCCCCCCCCGCGTATCAGCCCCAGCATTTT
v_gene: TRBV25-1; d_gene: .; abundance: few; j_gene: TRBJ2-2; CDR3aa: CASSEWGTATGELFF; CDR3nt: TGTGCCAGCAGTGAATGGGGAACAGCCACCGGGGAGCTGTTTTTT
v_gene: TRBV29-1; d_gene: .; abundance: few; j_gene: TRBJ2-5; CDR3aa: CSVQGGHGQETQYF; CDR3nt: TGCAGCGTTCAAGGGGGACACGGGCAAGAGACCCAGTACTTC
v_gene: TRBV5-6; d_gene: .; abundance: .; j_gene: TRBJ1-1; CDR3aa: CASSLQGWAEAFF; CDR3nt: TGTGCCAGCAGCTTGCAGGGTTGGGCTGAAGCTTTCTTT
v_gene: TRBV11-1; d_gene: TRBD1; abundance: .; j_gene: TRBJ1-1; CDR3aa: CASRGDRVNTEAFF; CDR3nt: TGTGCCAGCAGGGGGGACAGGGTGAACACTGAAGCTTTCTTT
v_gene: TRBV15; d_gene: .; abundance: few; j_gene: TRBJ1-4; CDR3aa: CATSRDRLKGGEKLFF; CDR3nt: TGTGCCACCAGCAGAGATAGGCTCAAAGGGGGTGAAAAACTGTTTTTT
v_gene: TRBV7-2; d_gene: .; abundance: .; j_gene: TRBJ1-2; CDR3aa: CASSLGRPYGYTF; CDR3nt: TGTGCCAGCAGCTTAGGCAGACCCTATGGCTACACCTTC
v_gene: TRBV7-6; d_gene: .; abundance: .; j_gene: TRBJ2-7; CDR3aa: CASSFASGFLKQYF; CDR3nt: TGTGCCAGCAGCTTTGCGTCCGGGTTCCTCAAGCAGTACTTC
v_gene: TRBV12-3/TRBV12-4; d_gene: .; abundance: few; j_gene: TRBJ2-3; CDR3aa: CASSSVGSTDTQYF; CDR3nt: TGTGCCAGCAGTTCTGTCGGTAGCACAGATACGCAGTATTTT
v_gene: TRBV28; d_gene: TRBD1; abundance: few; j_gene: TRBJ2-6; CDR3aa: CASSLTAGTGGSGANVLTF; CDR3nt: TGTGCCAGCAGTCTTACGGCCGGGACAGGGGGATCTGGGGCCAACGTCCTGACTTTC
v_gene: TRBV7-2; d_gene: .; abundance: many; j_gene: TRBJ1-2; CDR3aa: CASSRGNRELHGYTF; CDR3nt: TGTGCCAGCAGCCGGGGGAACAGGGAGCTCCATGGCTACACCTTC
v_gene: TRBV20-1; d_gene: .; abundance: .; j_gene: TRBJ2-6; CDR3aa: CGHFSSGANVLTF; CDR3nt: TGCGGACACTTTAGCTCTGGGGCCAACGTCCTGACTTTC
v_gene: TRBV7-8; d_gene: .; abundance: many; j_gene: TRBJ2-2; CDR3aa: CASSLDMMWGTGELFF; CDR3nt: TGTGCCAGCAGCTTAGACATGATGTGGGGCACCGGGGAGCTGTTTTTT
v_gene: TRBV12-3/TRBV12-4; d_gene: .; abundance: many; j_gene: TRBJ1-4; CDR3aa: CASSPSSTNEKLFF; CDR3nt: TGTGCCAGCAGTCCCTCTTCAACTAATGAAAAACTGTTTTTT
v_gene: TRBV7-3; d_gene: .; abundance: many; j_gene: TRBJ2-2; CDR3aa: CASSPGGPPGELFF; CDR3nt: TGTGCCAGCAGCCCGGGTGGGCCACCCGGGGAGCTGTTTTTT
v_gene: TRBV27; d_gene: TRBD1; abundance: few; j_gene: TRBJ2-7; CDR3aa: CATQRQGRSGEQYF; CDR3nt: TGTGCCACCCAGAGACAGGGTCGGTCGGGGGAGCAGTACTTC